Shown below are 9 T cell receptor beta chains from a single sample sequenced in a study of cytomegalovirus exposure and HLA in healthy donors. In the PCR, 60 Vbeta and 13 Jbeta primers were used. The repertoire was sequenced with immunoSEQ multiplex PCR; TCRdb's copy has only in-frame clones and lacks some. The sample yields around 150,000 clones, 70% to 90% seen once. Sequencing was done on a sample of PBMCs. Receptor source: a woman aged 18-30 years in good health and CMV-seronegative.

This chain connects TRBV28 to TRBJ2-1; 8 nucleotides agree with TRBD1. Trimming took 4 bases from V and 1 from J; bases not matched to a gene: 6. The V gene's germline CDR1 is MDHEN and CDR2 SYDVKM. The CDR3 consists of 16 residues. CDR3 sequence (DNA): TGTGCCAGCAGTTCCTCGACAGGGGAATCCTACAATGAGCAGTTCTTC. This gives the protein CASSSSTGESYNEQFF. Combining the CDR3 with reference TRBV28 and TRBJ2-1 gives the whole variable domain DVKVTQSSRYLVKRTGEKVFLECVQDMDHENMFWYRQDPGLGLRLIYFSYDVKMKEKGDIPEGYSVSREKKERFSLILESASTNQTSMYLCASSSSTGESYNEQFFGPGTRLTVL.

J is TRBJ2-5 and V is TRBV14, with D uncertain. CDR1 is SGHDN and CDR2 is FVKESK in the germline V gene. V lost 4 bases, J lost 2 bases, and 2 bases lay in between. The CDR3 totals 11 residues. CDR3 sequence: CASSLQETQYF. The CDR3 DNA is TGTGCCAGCAGCCTACAAGAGACCCAGTACTTC.

The table lists this clone with a count of one. CDR3 sequence: CAISESKGQLKQETQYF. In DNA form, the CDR3 reads TGTGCCATCAGTGAGAGTAAGGGACAGCTGAAACAAGAGACCCAGTACTTC. V usage is TRBV10-3 and J usage is TRBJ2-5, with 7 bases matching TRBD1. The ends lost 2 bases at V and 2 bases at J; junction bases unmatched: 11. This CDR3 region has 17 residues. Germline V gives CDR1 ENHRY, CDR2 SYGVKD.

The chain has TRBV7-7 and TRBJ2-7; a possible D gene is TRBD2 (6 bases). Trimming took off 5 bases at V and 5 bases at J, with 16 bases between the two ends. CDR1 and CDR2 (germline): SSHAT, FNYEAQ (reference sequence). The CDR3 sequence is 14 residues long. The CDR3 DNA reads as TGTGCCAGCAGCCCACTCGGGGGTGGGCACGAGCAGTACTTC. Amino acids: CASSPLGGGHEQYF.

CDR3 residues: CASSSSGNNYGYTF. The DNA of the CDR3 is TGTGCCAGCAGCTCGTCCGGGAACAACTATGGCTACACCTTC. This chain uses TRBV7-2 with TRBJ1-2; D unclear. V was pared by 4 bases and J by 2 bases, with 11 bases between. CDR1 SGHTA and CDR2 FQGNSA come from the germline V gene. The CDR3 is made up of 14 amino acids.

V is TRBV28 and J is TRBJ2-3; maybe TRBD2 (6 bases). V shed 6 bases and J shed 0 bases, with 13 bases lying between them. This CDR3 spans 15 amino acids. Germline V CDR1 and CDR2: MDHEN, SYDVKM. CDR3 DNA sequence: TGTGCCAGCAGCCTCGGGAGCGGTAGCACAGATACGCAGTATTTT. This sequence encodes CASSLGSGSTDTQYF.

V is TRBV9 and J is TRBJ1-2; 9 bases are a match to TRBD1. This CDR3 has 19 residues. Germline-derived CDR1 and CDR2 are SGDLS and YYNGEE. The V segment lost 0 bases and the J segment 2 bases; nucleotides outside the gene matches: 14. DNA of the CDR3: TGTGCCAGCAGCGTAGGAGTTATGGACAGGGGATCGCGGAACTATGGCTACACCTTC. Translating it yields CASSVGVMDRGSRNYGYTF.

The chain combines TRBV15 with TRBJ2-7; the match to TRBD2 covers 10 bases. CDR1 and CDR2 from the germline V gene are LNHNV and YYDKDF (reference sequence). After removal of 4 bases from V and 5 bases from J, the junction contained 11 bases not matched to a gene. This CDR3 region has 16 residues. CDR3 sequence: CATSTGRGTSEDEQYF. Written as DNA, the CDR3 is TGTGCCACCAGCACCGGGAGGGGGACTAGCGAGGACGAGCAGTACTTC.

The rearrangement links TRBV28 to TRBJ2-1; TRBD2 agrees at 13 bases. This CDR3 has 18 amino acids. V lost 2 bases and J lost 5; bases outside the gene matches: 9. Germline values: CDR1 MDHEN, CDR2 SYDVKM. Here the CDR3 reads CASSLIWGTSGDNNEQFF. The CDR3 DNA reads as TGTGCCAGCAGTTTAATTTGGGGGACTAGCGGGGATAACAATGAGCAGTTCTTC.